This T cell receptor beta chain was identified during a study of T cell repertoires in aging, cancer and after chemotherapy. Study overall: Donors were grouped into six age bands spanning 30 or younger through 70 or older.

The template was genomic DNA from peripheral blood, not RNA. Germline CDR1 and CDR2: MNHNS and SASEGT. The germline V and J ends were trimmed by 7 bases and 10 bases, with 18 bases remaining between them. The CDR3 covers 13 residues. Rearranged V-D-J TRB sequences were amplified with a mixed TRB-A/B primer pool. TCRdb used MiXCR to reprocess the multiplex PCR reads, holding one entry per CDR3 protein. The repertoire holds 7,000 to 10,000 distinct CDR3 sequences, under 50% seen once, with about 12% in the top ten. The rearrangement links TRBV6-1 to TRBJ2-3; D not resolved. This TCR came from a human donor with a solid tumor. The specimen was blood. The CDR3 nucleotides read TGTGCCAGCATCCAGGACGCACCCCCCGCGCAGTATTTT. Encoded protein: CASIQDAPPAQYF.